This T cell receptor (beta chain) was sequenced for a study of blood T cell repertoires in COVID-19. Germline V gene data show CDR1 as MGHRA and CDR2 as YSYEKL. Trimming took off 1 base at V and 4 bases at J, with 10 bases between the two ends. The CDR3 extends over 15 amino acids. In the source study's methods: Estimates of nucleated cell counts were drawn from the amplification of reference gene primers. Using immunoSEQ multiplex PCR, the repertoire was profiled, and TCRdb retains in-frame clones only, with some absent. V and J calls and clone size are as listed in that table; D and trimming were resolved from the DNA. The repertoire holds some 70,000 clones, more than 85% seen once, with approximately 14% in the top ten. The count of this clone is one.

The chain joins TRBV4-1 to TRBJ2-2; perhaps TRBD1 as D (6 bases). The sequencing input was peripheral blood. This sequence originates from a human donor with active COVID-19. The donor label of this sample is uncertain. The CDR3 reads CASSQGGRGTGELFF. The CDR3 DNA sequence: TGCGCCAGCAGCCAAGGCGGCAGGGGCACCGGGGAGCTGTTTTTT.